This T cell receptor (beta chain) was sequenced during a study of T cell repertoires in cytomegalovirus infection. MiXCR, run by TCRdb on the reads, gives a single entry per CDR3 protein. Here the sample spans about 890,000 distinct CDR3 sequences, approximately 33% being singletons. The sample holds a few counts of this clonotype. Its antigen remains unidentified. One end of the junction is discordant with germline, which a read error may explain. The CDR3 has 18 amino acids. Germline V lookup: CDR1 SSHAT, CDR2 FNYEAQ (reference sequence). Study results and limitations: Carriage of CMV together with the relevant HLA was identifiable through cumulative public TCR beta family frequency.

The sequences come from cultured CD8+ T cells from PBMCs, collected from culture after CMV antigen stimulation. V usage is TRBV7-7 and J usage is TRBJ2-1, with 7 bases that match TRBD1. This receptor was obtained from a human donor in good health (CMV status not recorded). Some clones in this sample may be carry-over from other donors' samples. The CDR3 is CASSLRLFGGDRADEQFF. The CDR3 region has the DNA TGTGCTAGCAGCTTGCGTCTATTCGGTGGGGACAGAGCTGATGAGCAGTTCTTC.